One and the same sample provided the 17 T cell receptor beta chains below, sequenced in a study of Graves' ophthalmopathy and Graves' hyperthyroidism (dated by TCRdb to 2016 to 2018). Sequenced using an Illumina HiSeq 2000. TCR beta CDR3 regions were amplified from RNA transcripts for repertoire sequencing. HTBI primers and the Qiagen OneStep RT-PCR kit were used in a first-round RT-PCR, which was followed by a second-round multiplex PCR, size selection and purification. The public reads were reprocessed in TCRdb via fastp at Q25 and MiXCR, keeping in-frame beta chains. CDR3 protein duplicates are merged, each entry listing the most common genes and DNA. Within this sample are 240,000 or so distinct CDR3 sequences, with 45% of them counted one time only. Of the sample, around half falls within the top ten clones. The sequenced sample consisted of peripheral blood. These receptors were taken from an adult man with Graves' ophthalmopathy.

In its sample, this clonotype was seen a few times. The rearrangement uses TRBV7-9 and TRBJ2-3; D is uncertain. CDR1 and CDR2 (germline): SEHNR, FQNEAQ (reference sequence). V gave up 2 bases and J gave up 3 bases, with 6 bases separating them. The CDR3 length is 13 residues. Written as DNA, the CDR3 is TGTGCCAGCAGCTTACTTGAGACAGATACGCAGTATTTT. Translated: CASSLLETDTQYF.

The chain couples TRBV2 to TRBJ1-2; 7 bases agree with TRBD1. The CDR3 extends over 13 amino acids. The germline V gene has CDR1 SNHLY and CDR2 FYNNEI. V gave up 10 bases and J gave up 7 bases; unmatched junction bases: 12. The CDR3 loop is CATAPKGASGYTF. CDR3 bases: TGTGCCACCGCACCAAAGGGGGCGAGTGGCTACACCTTC.

This clonotype turned up a few times. The V and J genes are TRBV2 and TRBJ2-2, with 10 bases fitting TRBD1. Germline V gives CDR1 SNHLY, CDR2 FYNNEI. The CDR3 contains 15 residues. The trim removed 4 bases at V and 7 bases at J, leaving 6 bases unmatched. The CDR3 region is CASSGKGQGIGELFF. The DNA of the CDR3 is TGTGCCAGCAGTGGGAAGGGACAGGGGATCGGGGAGCTGTTTTTT.

The chain combines TRBV7-6 with TRBJ1-1, with TRBD1 matching 8 bases. The CDR3 has 14 residues. Germline CDR1 is SGHVS and CDR2 is FNYEAQ. J lost 3 bases, V lost 3 bases, and 3 bases had no gene match. The CDR3 reads CASSLGQADTEAFF. The CDR3 DNA reads TGTGCCAGCAGCTTGGGACAGGCGGACACTGAAGCTTTCTTT.

The chain uses TRBV5-6 and TRBJ2-5; weak D call: TRBD2 (5 bases). Germline V CDR1 and CDR2: SGHDT, YYEEEE. This CDR3 is built from 16 residues. Trimming shortened V by 2 bases and J by 1 base, and 15 bases separated the two germline ends. CDR3 protein: CASSLPFRRAQETQYF. The CDR3 DNA reads as TGTGCCAGCAGCTTACCCTTCCGGCGGGCCCAAGAGACCCAGTACTTC.

This clonotype showed up just a few times. This chain joins TRBV6-4 and TRBJ1-5; no firm D call. V dropped 6 bases and J dropped 3 bases, with 9 bases sitting between them. Per germline, CDR1 MRHNA and CDR2 SNTAGT. The CDR3 has 13 amino acids. CDR3 residues: CASRKGPNQPQHF. Here the CDR3 DNA reads TGTGCCAGCAGGAAGGGTCCCAATCAGCCCCAGCATTTT.

The chain has TRBV5-4 and TRBJ1-5; no reliable D call. The length of the CDR3 is 14 residues. Looked up from germline, CDR1 is SGHNT and CDR2 is YYREEE (reference sequence). The V and J ends lost 0 bases and 3 bases respectively, with 7 bases between them. The CDR3 loop is CASSLAGNNQPQHF. DNA for the CDR3: TGTGCCAGCAGCTTGGCCGGAAACAATCAGCCCCAGCATTTT.

In its sample, this clonotype was seen a few times. The junction differs from germline at one of its ends, possibly a read error. This chain uses TRBV20-1 with TRBJ2-7; tentative D call: TRBD1 (6 bases). The CDR3 has 14 residues. Germline CDR1 reads DFQATT; CDR2 reads SNEGSKA (reference sequence). CDR3 region: CSTRDAQGIYEQYF. The CDR3 DNA follows: TGCAGTACTAGAGATGCGCAGGGGATCTACGAGCAGTACTTC.

This chain joins TRBV2 and TRBJ1-5, with 9 bases matching TRBD1. This CDR3 has 15 amino acids. V dropped 3 bases and J dropped 11; count of bases not matched to a gene: 11. Germline CDR1 is SNHLY and CDR2 is FYNNEI. The CDR3 DNA is TGTGCCAGCAGTGATGGGACAGGGCCCCGGGTGGCCCAGCATTTT. This gives the protein CASSDGTGPRVAQHF.

In its sample, this clonotype was seen a few times. The gene calls are TRBV9 and TRBJ1-6; 9 nucleotides agree with TRBD1. The J segment lost 6 bases and the V segment lost 5 bases, leaving 6 bases of the junction unmatched. This CDR3 region has 15 residues. Per the germline V gene, CDR1 is SGDLS and CDR2 is YYNGEE. CDR3 sequence reads: CASSRQQGANSPLHF. CDR3 DNA: TGTGCCAGCAGTCGACAACAGGGGGCTAATTCACCCCTCCACTTT.

The chain combines TRBV20-1 with TRBJ2-7, with 10 nucleotides matching TRBD2. CDR1 DFQATT and CDR2 SNEGSKA come from the germline V gene (reference sequence). CDR3 length equals 16 residues. The junction had 12 bases not matched to a gene; V was cut back by 7 bases and J by 0 bases. DNA of the CDR3: TGCAGTGGGTTGGTAGCGGGGGGCCTTAGCTCCTACGAGCAGTACTTC. This gives the protein CSGLVAGGLSSYEQYF.

Only one count was recorded for this clonotype. The gene calls are TRBV7-9 and TRBJ2-2, with 10 bases aligning to TRBD1. The CDR3 is 15 residues long. Looked up from germline, CDR1 is SEHNR and CDR2 is FQNEAQ (reference sequence). The V and J ends lost 3 bases and 3 bases, in that order; junction bases with no gene match: 1. This chain's CDR3 is CASSLGQGHTGELFF. The DNA of the CDR3 is TGTGCCAGCAGCTTGGGACAGGGGCACACCGGGGAGCTGTTTTTT.

This clonotype was seen at least ten times. The CDR3 nucleotides are TGTGCCACCAGTGATTCCAGGGTTCCCGGGGCCAACGTCCTGACTTTC. This encodes CATSDSRVPGANVLTF. The genes are TRBV24-1 and TRBJ2-6, with D maybe TRBD1 (5 bases). The germline V gene encodes CDR1 KGHDR and CDR2 SFDVKD. The length of the CDR3 is 16 residues. Trimming removed 2 bases at V and 4 bases at J, with 11 bases between.

A word on this clonotype: Compared with germline, one end of the junction differs, possibly owing to a read error. This chain connects TRBV10-3 to TRBJ2-7; D ambiguous. The germline CDR1 and CDR2 sequences are ENHRY and SYGVKD. The CDR3 extends over 13 amino acids. Here the CDR3 DNA reads TGTGCCAGCAGTCTTCGCACCTACTACGAGCAGTACTTC. Its protein product is CASSLRTYYEQYF.

The chain carries TRBV6-5 and TRBJ1-1; maybe TRBD1 (5 bases). Germline V gene sequence: CDR1 MNHEY, CDR2 SVGAGI. V shed 5 bases and J shed 2 bases, with 9 bases lying between them. The CDR3 consists of 13 residues. CDR3 nucleotide sequence: TGTGCCAGCAGTGTGACAGATAACACTGAAGCTTTCTTT. Protein: CASSVTDNTEAFF.

The table lists this clonotype with a count of one. The chain joins TRBV29-1 to TRBJ2-5, with TRBD2 matching 14 bases. CDR1 and CDR2 (germline): SQVTM, ANQGSEA. The trim removed 8 bases at V and 6 bases at J, leaving 11 bases unmatched. The CDR3 is 15 residues long. This CDR3 reads CSPWTSGRKGQTQYF. The DNA for the CDR3 is TGCAGCCCATGGACTAGCGGGAGGAAGGGGCAGACCCAGTACTTC.

The genes are TRBV20-1 and TRBJ2-5; no firm D call. The CDR3 is 13 amino acids. Germline V gives CDR1 DFQATT, CDR2 SNEGSKA (reference sequence). V was clipped by 3 bases and J by 8 bases, with 16 bases between them. The DNA of the CDR3 is TGCAGTGCTAGCCTTAGTCCCCCCGGCACCCAGTACTTC. This encodes CSASLSPPGTQYF.